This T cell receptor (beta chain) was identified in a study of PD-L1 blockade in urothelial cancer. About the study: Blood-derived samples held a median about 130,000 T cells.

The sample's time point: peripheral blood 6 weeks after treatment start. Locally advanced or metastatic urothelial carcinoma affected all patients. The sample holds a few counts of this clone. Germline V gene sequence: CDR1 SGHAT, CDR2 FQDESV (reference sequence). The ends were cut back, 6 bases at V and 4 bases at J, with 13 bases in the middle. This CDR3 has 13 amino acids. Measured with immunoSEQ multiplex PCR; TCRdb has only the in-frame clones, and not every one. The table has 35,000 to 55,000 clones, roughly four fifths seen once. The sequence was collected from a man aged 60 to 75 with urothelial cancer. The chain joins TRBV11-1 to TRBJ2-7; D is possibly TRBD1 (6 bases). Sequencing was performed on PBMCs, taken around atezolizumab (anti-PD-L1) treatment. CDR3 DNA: TGTGCCAGCAGGCCCACTGGGACATACGAGCAGTACTTC. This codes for CASRPTGTYEQYF.